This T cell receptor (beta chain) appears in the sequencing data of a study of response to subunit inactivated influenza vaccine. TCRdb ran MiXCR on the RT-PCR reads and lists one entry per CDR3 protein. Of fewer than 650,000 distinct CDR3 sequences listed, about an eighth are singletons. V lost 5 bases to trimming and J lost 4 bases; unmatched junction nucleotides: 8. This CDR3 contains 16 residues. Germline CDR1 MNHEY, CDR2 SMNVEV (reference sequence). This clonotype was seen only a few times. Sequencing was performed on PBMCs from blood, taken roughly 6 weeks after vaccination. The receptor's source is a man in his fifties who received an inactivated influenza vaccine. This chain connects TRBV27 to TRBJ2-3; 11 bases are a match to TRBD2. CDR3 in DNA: TGTGCCAGCAGTCAAGTAGCGGGAGGGCCAGCAGATACGCAGTATTTT. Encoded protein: CASSQVAGGPADTQYF.